The 11 T cell receptor beta chains below all came from one sample that was sequenced in a study of response to subunit inactivated influenza vaccine. TCRdb reprocessed the RT-PCR reads via MiXCR and lists one record per CDR3 protein. The sample contains about 520,000 distinct CDR3 sequences, 25% of which appear only once. Sequencing was performed on CD4+ T cells sorted from PBMCs, taken about 5 days after vaccination. Receptors were obtained from a man over 45 who received an inactivated influenza vaccine.

This clonotype turned up a few times. V usage is TRBV12-3 or TRBV12-4 and J usage is TRBJ2-1; 15 nucleotides match TRBD2. The CDR3 contains 16 residues. V trimming: 7 bases; J trimming: 6 bases; junction bases outside the gene matches: 7. The CDR3 spells CASNLWTSGRANEQFF. Written as DNA, the CDR3 is TGTGCCAGCAACCTTTGGACTAGCGGGAGGGCCAATGAGCAGTTCTTC.

CDR3 nucleotides: TGCGCCAGCAGCTTGGGTGCAGGTCGTAGGCCCGGGGAGCTGTTTTTT. Encoded protein: CASSLGAGRRPGELFF. The V gene is TRBV5-1, the J gene TRBJ2-2; D ambiguous. The CDR3 loop spans 16 amino acids. Germline lookup yields CDR1 SGHRS and CDR2 YFSETQ. V lost 0 bases and J 6 bases, leaving 15 bases between the germline ends.

V is TRBV6-5 and J is TRBJ2-1; 8 bases match TRBD1. The CDR3 sequence is 14 residues long. J gave up 1 base and V 4 bases, and 0 bases lay outside the gene matches. Germline-derived CDR1 and CDR2 are MNHEY and SVGAGI. For the CDR3, the DNA is TGTGCCAGCAGTTGGGACAGGTCCTACAATGAGCAGTTCTTC. As protein: CASSWDRSYNEQFF.

This clonotype was detected only a few times. The gene calls are TRBV20-1 and TRBJ2-3, with D possibly matching TRBD1 (6 bases). Trimming took off 6 bases at V and 2 bases at J, with 18 bases between the two ends. This CDR3 region has 15 residues. CDR1 and CDR2 (germline): DFQATT, SNEGSKA (reference sequence). CDR3: CSARRQVDPTDTQYF. The CDR3 DNA reads as TGCAGTGCCAGAAGACAGGTAGACCCCACAGATACGCAGTATTTT.

There are a few counts of this clonotype. This chain uses TRBV4-1 with TRBJ2-3; D not resolved. This CDR3 spans 15 amino acids. V gave up 0 bases and J gave up 1 base, with 8 bases separating them. Germline CDR1 MGHRA, CDR2 YSYEKL. Written as DNA, the CDR3 is TGCGCCAGCAGCCAAGAATCGTCAGGCACAGATACGCAGTATTTT. Protein product: CASSQESSGTDTQYF.

This clonotype has ten or more counts. The chain employs TRBV20-1 and TRBJ2-3, with D perhaps TRBD2 (6 bases). CDR3 length equals 15 residues. The V end was cut by 5 bases, the J end by 2 bases, with 17 bases between. CDR1 DFQATT and CDR2 SNEGSKA come from the germline V gene (reference sequence). CDR3 DNA: TGCAGTGCTCGGGACGGAGGGGTCCCCACAGATACGCAGTATTTT. It codes for CSARDGGVPTDTQYF.

J is TRBJ2-5 and V is TRBV2; D is unclear. V lost 8 bases and J 1 base, leaving 5 bases between the germline ends. Germline CDR1 and CDR2: SNHLY and FYNNEI. The CDR3 spans 11 residues. CDR3 amino acids: CASHFQETQYF. In nucleotides, the CDR3 is TGTGCCAGCCACTTCCAAGAGACCCAGTACTTC.

V and J are TRBV12-5 and TRBJ2-1; D tentatively fits TRBD1 or TRBD2 (6 bases each). CDR3 length: 17 amino acids. The V end lost 0 bases, the J end lost 7 bases, and 19 bases lay between the germline ends. Per germline, CDR1 LGHNT and CDR2 FRNRAP. In DNA, the CDR3 is TGTGCTAGTGGTTTGGTACTTTCGGGGGCCCCCCTTAATGAGCAGTTCTTC. Translating it yields CASGLVLSGAPLNEQFF.

This rearrangement joins TRBV15 to TRBJ2-7; 9 bases line up with TRBD2. This CDR3 is built from 14 residues. J lost 3 bases, V lost 1 base, and 1 base had no gene match. Per the germline V gene, CDR1 is LNHNV and CDR2 is YYDKDF (reference sequence). The CDR3 loop reads CATSRASGNYEQYF. CDR3 DNA: TGTGCCACCAGCAGAGCTAGCGGGAACTACGAGCAGTACTTC.

The chain employs TRBV5-1 and TRBJ2-2; 9 nucleotides align to TRBD1. The CDR3 covers 15 residues. The ends lost 0 bases at V and 7 bases at J; junction bases unmatched: 4. The germline CDR1 and CDR2 sequences are SGHRS and YFSETQ. CDR3 in amino acids: CASSLGGQGIGELFF. The CDR3 bases are TGCGCCAGCAGCTTGGGAGGACAGGGGATCGGGGAGCTGTTTTTT.

The rearrangement uses TRBV7-9 and TRBJ2-5; D perhaps matches TRBD2 (6 bases). The CDR3 totals 15 residues. From germline, CDR1 is SEHNR and CDR2 FQNEAQ (reference sequence). V was pared by 5 bases and J by 4 bases, with 17 bases between. This chain's CDR3 is CASSNFLAQGETQYF. CDR3 sequence (DNA): TGTGCCAGCAGCAACTTTCTAGCGCAAGGAGAGACCCAGTACTTC.